This TCR beta chain derives from a study of post-analysis software for immune sequencing data. Study-level background: Included courses were relapsing-remitting and secondary progressive multiple sclerosis; progressive-relapsing multiple sclerosis was also included.

The TCR beta cDNA libraries contained unique molecular identifiers. TCRdb ran MiXCR on the PCR reads and lists one entry per CDR3 protein. The table records roughly 160,000 distinct CDR3 sequences, 35% to 40% of them present only once. Worth noting for this clonotype: No antigen is known for it.

Study results and limitations: Elevated frequency relative to controls characterized four or five TRBV segments in patients, TRBV5-6, TRBV5-1 and TRBV20-1 among them.

V lost 0 bases and J 2 bases, leaving 13 bases between the germline ends. The CDR3 covers 15 residues. CDR1 and CDR2 (germline): SQVTM, ANQGSEA. The input for sequencing was blood, taken after autologous hematopoietic stem cell transplantation. This rearrangement joins TRBV29-1 to TRBJ2-5; the D call may be TRBD1 or TRBD2 (5 bases each). The clonotype comes from a girl under 18 with multiple sclerosis. In DNA, the CDR3 is TGCAGCGTTGAAGACCGAGGGGCAGTTCAAGAGACCCAGTACTTC. Its translation is CSVEDRGAVQETQYF.